This TCR beta chain emerged from a study of beta chain features in type 1 diabetes. Study-wide background: Cell yields, age and gender were similar between patients and healthy donors.

Of note for this clone: Its matching antigen is unknown.

Germline values: CDR1 LNHDA, CDR2 SQIVND (reference sequence). V gave up 5 bases and J gave up 3 bases, with 10 bases separating them. This CDR3 has 14 amino acids. Regarding the study as a whole: Among type 1 diabetes patients, VDJ junctions had fewer insertions and more deletions. TCRB CDR3s were moderately but significantly shorter in Type 1 diabetes patients in all four CD4+ subsets.

The entirety of the isolated RNA underwent reverse transcription, so expressed TCRB transcripts were sequenced. Here immunoSEQ multiplex PCR was the method, and the copy in TCRdb shows in-frame clones only, minus some. The sample lists some 350,000 clones; approximately 13% were seen once. V is TRBV19 and J is TRBJ2-2; D unresolved. The TCR was taken from a woman aged 18-29 years with type 1 diabetes. Sample: naive CD4+ T cells from blood. The CDR3 DNA reads as TGTGCCAGTAGTGACCGACTGGACACCGGGGAGCTGTTTTTT. Its translation is CASSDRLDTGELFF.